Each of the 5 T cell receptor beta chains below was sequenced from the same sample in a study of T cell responses to AZD1222 COVID-19 vaccine. The table came from immunoSEQ multiplex PCR; TCRdb's copy has only in-frame clones and leaves some out. The table includes some 150,000 clones, about 93% detected once. The specimen was peripheral blood, collected on day 0 of AZD1222 vaccination. Receptors were obtained from an adult in good health.

This chain links TRBV28 with TRBJ1-2; TRBD1 matches 7 bases. V dropped 5 bases and J dropped 7; count of bases not matched to a gene: 10. The CDR3 spans 14 residues. Germline V gene data show CDR1 as MDHEN and CDR2 as SYDVKM. The CDR3 coding sequence is TGTGCCAGCAGTGCTAGGAACAGGGGTGGTGGCTACACCTTC. It specifies CASSARNRGGGYTF.

This clone showed up just a few times. This sample includes further DNA sequences coding for the same CDR3. The V and J genes are TRBV3-1 (or the pseudogene TRBV3-2) and TRBJ1-5; no reliable D call. Germline V gives CDR1 LGHDT, CDR2 YNNKEL (reference sequence). The length of the CDR3 is 12 residues. The V and J ends lost 0 bases and 6 bases respectively, with 3 bases between them. The CDR3 protein is CASSQDSQPQHF. As DNA, the CDR3 is TGTGCCAGCAGCCAAGATAGTCAGCCCCAGCATTTT.

This clone was observed a single time. This chain uses TRBV5-3 with TRBJ1-4; D ambiguous. TRBV5-3 is known as an ORF, though its function is uncertain. The CDR3 is 13 residues long. V was trimmed by 4 bases and J by 2 bases, leaving 6 bases between them. The CDR3 nucleotides read TGTGCCAGAAGCACGGGGACTAATGAAAAACTGTTTTTT. It codes for CARSTGTNEKLFF.

This chain joins TRBV5-1 and TRBJ2-2; D might be TRBD2 (6 bases). Trimming pared 5 bases from V and 7 bases from J, leaving 24 bases between. Germline CDR1 and CDR2: SGHRS and YFSETQ. The CDR3 consists of 17 residues. The CDR3, as DNA: TGCGCCAGCAGGAAGTTCGCGGGGTATGATTCGGGCGGGGAGCTGTTTTTT. Amino acid sequence: CASRKFAGYDSGGELFF.

V usage is TRBV18 and J usage is TRBJ1-3; D unclear. Germline loops: CDR1 KGHSH, CDR2 LQKENI. V lost 1 base and J 0 bases, leaving 19 bases between the germline ends. This CDR3 contains 19 residues. Here the CDR3 reads CASSPLDTSATTSGNTIYF. CDR3 DNA sequence: TGTGCCAGCTCACCACTTGACACATCCGCTACTACCTCTGGAAACACCATATATTTT.